A single T cell receptor (beta chain) is shown here with its context. No antigen is known for it. One base away there is no much larger clone; base qualities are not given. TCRbeta CDR3 regions were amplified from genomic DNA using the immunoSEQ Assay, a bias-controlled multiplex PCR. In the source study's methods: Within the assay, amplification of reference gene primers was used to estimate how many nucleated cells each sample contained. To quantify the absolute abundance of each unique TCRbeta CDR3 rearrangement, sequence reads were collapsed and filtered. For each sample, productive Simpson clonality was calculated by taking the square root of Simpson's diversity index across productive rearrangements. TCRdb limited this immuneACCESS table to in-frame rearrangements with V and J called. A share of clones is missing; checked studies link under half to unresolved V genes, and the rest is unexplained. The V and J calls and clone size were taken over from that table, and D and trimming were inferred from the DNA. The sample records about 150,000 clones, roughly 87% of which are singletons. The ten largest clones take up about 4.1% of the sample.

The CDR3 has 13 amino acids, counting the end cysteine and phenylalanine. Of all the DNA, just the CDR3 is kept, 39 bases in frame from base 1. The CDR1 and CDR2 encoded by the germline V gene are SGDLS and YYNGEE. V is cut by 6 bases and J by 1 base, and the space between the germline ends is 7 bases. This sample is part of a study of blood T cell repertoires in COVID-19 (TCRdb year 2020). Broadly, across the study: Samples from collaborators originated in the United States, Italy and Spain and spanned both the acute and convalescent phases of COVID-19. The dataset comprised deeply sampled blood TCRbeta repertoires from subjects exposed to, actively infected with, or recovered from COVID-19. The prospective study material was composed of cDNA or gDNA derived from T cells, B-cell-depleted T cells, or PBMCs. A freely available public database, intended as a resource for researchers studying the immune response to SARS-CoV-2, is where the repertoires were released. The samples were drawn from the first 160 participants of the ongoing ImmuneRACE study and from more than 1,000 subjects provided by 6 global collaborators. Where available, HLA class I and class II types were obtained from metadata supplied by the sample provider rather than from assay-based typing. The sample metadata nearly always contained a de-identified subject ID, COVID-19 status, age in years and sex. On the study overall, not on this receptor specifically: How much clinical and demographic metadata was included differed by source and by participant, and the metadata was provided uncurated.

In the prospective study, participants were about 18 to 89 years old, resided in under 30 geographic areas of the United States, and were enrolled through a virtual design. Cohort assignment in the prospective study relied on participant-reported clinical history from a screening survey and a study questionnaire. A participant counted as exposed if, within 2 weeks of entering the study, that participant had been in contact with someone who had a PCR-confirmed or clinician-diagnosed COVID-19 case. In the prospective study, whole blood, serum and a nasopharyngeal or oropharyngeal swab were collected from each participant by mobile phlebotomists. Additional blood draws and questionnaires over an approximately two-month period could optionally be provided by prospective study participants. Prospective study blood samples were shipped either frozen or at room temperature before DNA extraction.

Sequencing was carried out using PBMCs or T cells enriched from blood (not recorded which). The V gene is TRBV9 and the J gene is TRBJ2-2; a tentative D call is TRBD2 (5 bases match). The source of this sequence is a woman aged 40 to 55 who had been exposed to COVID-19. The nucleotides are TGTGCCAGCACACGGGAGAACACCGGGGAGCTGTTTTTT. It is translated as CASTRENTGELFF. When the CDR3 is completed using the reference TRBV9 and TRBJ2-2 genes on either side, the full variable domain is DSGVTQTPKHLITATGQRVTLRCSPRSGDLSVYWYQQSLDQGLQFLIQYYNGEERAKGNILERFSAQQFPDLHSELNLSSLELGDSALYFCASTRENTGELFFGEGSRLTVL.